This record concerns one T cell receptor beta chain sequence. The data were obtained in a study of blood T cell repertoires in COVID-19. Looking at the study overall: COVID-19 samples collected from the United States, Italy and Spain covered acute and convalescent phases. In each case, the material was cDNA or gDNA derived from T cells, B-cell-depleted T cells, or PBMCs.

In the study's own analysis: Reference gene primer amplification gave estimated nucleated cell counts. Profiled with immunoSEQ multiplex PCR; TCRdb holds only in-frame clones, not every one. The V and J calls and clone size come from that table; D and trimming were worked out from the DNA. The sample contains about 72,000 clones, about 90% of which appear only once. V was cut by 6 bases and J by 4 bases, with 10 bases left in between. The CDR3 sequence is 14 residues long. The V gene's germline CDR1 is SNHLY and CDR2 FYNNEI. The chain couples TRBV2 to TRBJ2-6; possible D gene TRBD1, 5 bases. The sample taken for sequencing was peripheral blood. This receptor was obtained from a human donor in a cohort sampled during active COVID-19. The CDR3 DNA reads TGTGCCAGCAGAGCAGGGTCCGGGGCCAACGTCCTGACTTTC. Encoded protein: CASRAGSGANVLTF. The variable domain in full, with the rest retrieved from reference TRBV2 and TRBJ2-6, is EPEVTQTPSHQVTQMGQEVILRCVPISNHLYFYWYRQILGQKVEFLVSFYNNEISEKSEIFDDQFSVERPDGSNFTLKIRSTKLEDSAMYFCASRAGSGANVLTFGAGSRLTVL.